The 30 T cell receptor beta chains given below trace back to one sample, sequenced in a study of vaccination effects on CD4 cells after COVID-19. No antigen has been identified for these receptors. Only in-frame clones appear in the TCRdb table, and some are missing; sequencing was by immunoSEQ multiplex PCR. The sample has around 63,000 clones, 70% to 85% seen once; the top ten hold about 3.7%. Pools of viral peptides were used by the ViraFEST assay to expand antigen-specific CD4+ T cells ahead of sequencing. Cultured cells yielded isolated CD4+ T cells after nine to ten days. Recipients of the vaccine had no prior SARS-CoV-2 infection and negative nucleocapsid antibodies. Sequenced here: CD4+ T cells from PBMCs cultured with HCoV-OC43 spike peptides, sampled before COVID-19 vaccination. Subset given: HCoV-OC43 spike overlapping peptide pool stimulation. The receptors derive from a human donor who received a COVID-19 vaccine.

This clone was observed a single time. V gene TRBV7-3 combines with J gene TRBJ2-2; 9 bases are shared with TRBD2. The CDR3 is 17 amino acids. The germline CDR1 and CDR2 sequences are SGHTA and FQGTGA. V was clipped by 5 bases and J by 7 bases; unmatched bases: 14. The CDR3, as DNA: TGTGCCAGCAGCCCCTACCTGGGCGGGGGGGCCAACGGGGAGCTGTTTTTT. Its protein is CASSPYLGGGANGELFF.

This clone is a singleton in its sample. The chain uses TRBV3-1 (or the pseudogene TRBV3-2) and TRBJ1-2, with TRBD1 matching 10 bases. The V gene end was trimmed by 7 bases and the J gene end by 7 bases; junction bases not matched to a gene: 9. This CDR3 is 14 amino acids long. Germline V CDR1 and CDR2: LGHDT, YNNKEL (reference sequence). The CDR3 protein is CASTRQGASGGYTF. The CDR3 DNA sequence: TGTGCCAGCACCCGACAGGGGGCGTCGGGTGGCTACACCTTC.

The V gene is TRBV7-3, the J gene TRBJ1-1, with D perhaps TRBD1 (5 bases). V lost 0 bases to trimming and J lost 0 bases, with 8 bases between them. CDR1 SGHTA and CDR2 FQGTGA come from the germline V gene. The CDR3 is 15 amino acids. CDR3 in amino acids: CASSLTGGVNTEAFF. The CDR3 DNA sequence: TGTGCCAGCAGCTTAACCGGAGGGGTGAACACTGAAGCTTTCTTT.

The V call is TRBV10-3, the J call TRBJ1-2, with 12 positions matching TRBD1. Germline V gene lookup returns CDR1 ENHRY and CDR2 SYGVKD. V lost 10 bases, J lost 4 bases, and 13 bases stayed unmatched. The CDR3 is made up of 16 amino acids. CDR3 coding DNA: TGTGCCAGCCCCCGGGACAGGGGGCTAATTAGCTATGGCTACACCTTC. Translation gives CASPRDRGLISYGYTF.

This chain connects TRBV6-1 to TRBJ2-6; 12 bases line up with TRBD1. This CDR3 is 18 amino acids long. Germline lookup yields CDR1 MNHNS and CDR2 SASEGT. V shed 4 bases and J 3 bases; nucleotides not matched to a gene: 7. The CDR3 DNA is TGTGCCAGCAGTGGACTTGGGACAGGGGGCAGTGGGGCCAACGTCCTGACTTTC. This sequence encodes CASSGLGTGGSGANVLTF.

The J gene is TRBJ2-5, the V gene TRBV12-3 or TRBV12-4, with D unresolved. V was clipped by 3 bases and J by 1 base, with 6 bases between them. The CDR3 runs to 13 residues. CDR3 in amino acids: CASSLGSQETQYF. The CDR3 nucleotides read TGTGCCAGCAGTTTGGGCAGCCAAGAGACCCAGTACTTC.

V gene TRBV5-6 combines with J gene TRBJ1-1, with D hard to call. The germline gives CDR1 SGHDT, CDR2 YYEEEE. CDR3 length equals 12 residues. V lost 2 bases and J 4 bases, leaving 6 bases between the germline ends. The chain's CDR3 is CASSFKSTEAFF. The CDR3 bases are TGTGCCAGCAGCTTCAAAAGCACTGAAGCTTTCTTT.

This clone came up once. The J gene is TRBJ2-5, the V gene TRBV12-5; 8 bases are shared with TRBD1. Germline lookup yields CDR1 LGHNT and CDR2 FRNRAP. There are 12 residues in the CDR3. The junction had 4 bases not matched to a gene; V was cut back by 8 bases and J by 5 bases. The CDR3 is CASSRTGETQYF. The CDR3 DNA reads TGTGCTAGTTCCCGGACAGGGGAGACCCAGTACTTC.

This clone was counted only a few times. V usage is TRBV19 and J usage is TRBJ2-5; D not certain. Germline values: CDR1 LNHDA, CDR2 SQIVND (reference sequence). Trimming shortened V by 4 bases and J by 4 bases, and 13 bases separated the two germline ends. This CDR3 has 14 residues. For the CDR3, the DNA is TGTGCCAGTAGTACCATGAGTAGTTCAGAGACCCAGTACTTC. Its translation: CASSTMSSSETQYF.

V usage is TRBV28 and J usage is TRBJ2-3; perhaps D is TRBD1 or TRBD2 (6 bases each). This CDR3 has 16 residues. The germline V gene encodes CDR1 MDHEN and CDR2 SYDVKM. V lost 4 bases, J lost 2 bases, and 16 bases lay in between. In DNA, the CDR3 is TGTGCCAGCAGTTCGACCCAACGGGGGCACACAGATACGCAGTATTTT. Translating it yields CASSSTQRGHTDTQYF.

The rearrangement links TRBV4-3 to TRBJ2-3; TRBD1 is a possible D gene (5 bases). CDR3 length: 15 residues. The germline gives CDR1 LGHNA, CDR2 YSLEER. With 0 bases removed from V and 2 bases from J, the gap between germline ends came to 9 bases. CDR3 in DNA: TGCGCCAGCAGCCAAGAGCCCAGGGTCACAGATACGCAGTATTTT. Amino acid sequence: CASSQEPRVTDTQYF.

The V and J genes are TRBV18 and TRBJ1-5, with D possibly being TRBD1 (6 bases). Germline V gene data show CDR1 as KGHSH and CDR2 as LQKENI. V was shortened by 8 bases and J by 6 bases, with 20 bases between the two germline ends. This CDR3 has 15 residues. CDR3 in DNA: TGTGCCAGCGCAAAGAGCGGGGGGCCCGGTCAGCCCCAGCATTTT. This translates into CASAKSGGPGQPQHF.

This sequence joins TRBV2 and TRBJ1-2; D unresolved. Between the trimmed V and J ends, which lost 6 bases and 4 bases, there was a span of 12 bases. CDR3 length: 13 amino acids. The germline gives CDR1 SNHLY, CDR2 FYNNEI. The CDR3 DNA reads as TGTGCCAGCAGCGTTAGACCCAGCTATGGCTACACCTTC. Encoded protein: CASSVRPSYGYTF.

This sequence joins TRBV10-1 and TRBJ1-1; D is uncertain. Trimming took off 5 bases at V and 11 bases at J, with 15 bases between the two ends. Per germline, CDR1 WNHNN and CDR2 SYGVQD (reference sequence). The CDR3 covers 12 residues. The CDR3 loop is CASSYDGRLAFF. Here the CDR3 DNA reads TGCGCCAGCAGTTATGACGGGCGCTTGGCTTTCTTT.

This clone showed up just a few times. The V gene is TRBV28, the J gene TRBJ1-1, with 9 positions matching TRBD1. Germline V gives CDR1 MDHEN, CDR2 SYDVKM. The CDR3 has 14 amino acids. V lost 8 bases to trimming and J lost 6 bases; unmatched junction nucleotides: 10. CDR3 DNA: TGTGCCAGCGGTACAGGGGGCGGATCTTCTGAAGCTTTCTTT. This sequence encodes CASGTGGGSSEAFF.

The chain is built from TRBV10-1 and TRBJ2-4; D is unclear. Per the germline V gene, CDR1 is WNHNN and CDR2 is SYGVQD (reference sequence). Trimming shortened V by 5 bases and J by 9 bases, and 11 bases separated the two germline ends. The CDR3 contains 12 residues. DNA of the CDR3: TGCGCCAGCAGTAAGGGTCTCGGCATTCAGTACTTC. It is translated as CASSKGLGIQYF.

This chain joins TRBV5-1 and TRBJ2-2, with 11 bases fitting TRBD2. The CDR3 has 20 residues. Germline CDR1 SGHRS, CDR2 YFSETQ. The V and J ends lost 6 bases and 1 base, in that order; junction bases with no gene match: 17. The CDR3, as DNA: TGCGCCAGCACCATCGCCAAGATTCTAGCGGGGGGCGTGAACACCGGGGAGCTGTTTTTT. It yields the protein CASTIAKILAGGVNTGELFF.

This clone was detected a few times. The chain has TRBV11-2 and TRBJ1-1; possible D gene TRBD1, 5 bases. The CDR3 has 14 residues. Trimming stripped 5 bases from V and 0 bases from J, with 10 bases between. Germline V gene sequence: CDR1 SGHAT, CDR2 FQNNGV. The CDR3 loop reads CASSPDRLNTEAFF. The CDR3, as DNA: TGTGCCAGCAGCCCCGACAGACTGAACACTGAAGCTTTCTTT. The full variable domain, its missing parts supplied by reference TRBV11-2 and TRBJ1-1, is EAGVAQSPRYKIIEKRQSVAFWCNPISGHATLYWYQQILGQGPKLLIQFQNNGVVDDSQLPKDRFSAERLKGVDSTLKIQPAKLEDSAVYLCASSPDRLNTEAFFGQGTRLTVV.

This clone has more than one count but fewer than ten. The chain combines TRBV15 with TRBJ1-6; D gene ambiguous. Trimming shortened V by 2 bases and J by 5 bases, and 4 bases separated the two germline ends. CDR3 length: 13 residues. In germline, CDR1 is LNHNV, CDR2 YYDKDF (reference sequence). Written as DNA, the CDR3 is TGTGCCACCAGCAGATTAAATAATTCACCCCTCCACTTT. The encoded protein is CATSRLNNSPLHF.

The chain has TRBV5-1 and TRBJ2-5, with 7 bases lining up with TRBD2. The germline V gene has CDR1 SGHRS and CDR2 YFSETQ. Trimming cost V 1 base and J 7 bases; bases outside gene matches: 4. The CDR3 extends over 13 amino acids. CDR3 amino acids: CASSLSGDGTQYF. The CDR3 nucleotides read TGCGCCAGCAGCTTGAGCGGGGACGGGACCCAGTACTTC.

This clone appeared once. The rearrangement joins TRBV5-1 to TRBJ2-3; no definite D call. Trimming removed 2 bases at V and 1 base at J, with 14 bases between. The CDR3 has 16 residues. CDR1 SGHRS and CDR2 YFSETQ come from the germline V gene. CDR3 nucleotide sequence: TGCGCCAGCAGCTTAATACCTGGGCCAGGCACAGATACGCAGTATTTT. Translating gives CASSLIPGPGTDTQYF. Full variable domain (rest looked up from reference TRBV5-1 and TRBJ2-3): KAGVTQTPRYLIKTRGQQVTLSCSPISGHRSVSWYQQTPGQGLQFLFEYFSETQRNKGNFPGRFSGRQFSNSRSEMNVSTLELGDSALYLCASSLIPGPGTDTQYFGPGTRLTVL.

The V and J genes are TRBV7-9 and TRBJ2-5; D might be TRBD1 (5 bases). This CDR3 has 14 amino acids. V shed 1 base and J shed 1 base, with 7 bases lying between them. In germline, CDR1 is SEHNR, CDR2 FQNEAQ (reference sequence). The CDR3 nucleotides read TGTGCCAGCAGCTTAGGACAGTCCCAAGAGACCCAGTACTTC. It is translated as CASSLGQSQETQYF.

The chain links TRBV24-1 to TRBJ2-2; 8 positions agree with TRBD1. The germline gives CDR1 KGHDR, CDR2 SFDVKD. Trimming at V came to 3 bases and at J to 1 base, leaving 6 bases not matched to a gene. This CDR3 contains 17 residues. The CDR3 sequence: CATSDPTGTGNTGELFF. The CDR3 coding sequence is TGTGCCACCAGTGATCCAACCGGGACAGGGAACACCGGGGAGCTGTTTTTT.

V is TRBV7-9 and J is TRBJ1-1; unclear D gene. The CDR3 has 13 residues. Trimming cost V 5 bases and J 1 base, with 8 bases left between them. Germline V gene sequence: CDR1 SEHNR, CDR2 FQNEAQ (reference sequence). The CDR3 DNA sequence: TGTGCCAGCAGCCTCGGACGGAACACTGAAGCTTTCTTT. As protein: CASSLGRNTEAFF.

This clone was seen more than once but under ten times. The chain employs TRBV28 and TRBJ2-7; D gene ambiguous. The length of the CDR3 is 14 residues. The germline gives CDR1 MDHEN, CDR2 SYDVKM. The ends were cut back, 5 bases at V and 9 bases at J, with 20 bases in the middle. The CDR3 sequence: CASSGPEQLLGQYV. CDR3 in DNA: TGTGCCAGCAGTGGCCCCGAACAGCTCCTCGGGCAGTACGTC.

V and J are TRBV5-8 and TRBJ2-1; D unclear. Deletions cut 1 base from V and 3 bases from J, with 11 bases between. This CDR3 is built from 15 residues. CDR1 SGHTS and CDR2 YDEGEE come from the germline V gene. The CDR3 DNA reads TGTGCCAGCAGCTTGTCCGGTTATGGCTACAATGAGCAGTTCTTC. This codes for CASSLSGYGYNEQFF.

The V call is TRBV18, the J call TRBJ2-5; 9 nucleotides line up with TRBD1. This CDR3 is built from 17 residues. Germline loops: CDR1 KGHSH, CDR2 LQKENI. V gave up 6 bases and J gave up 4 bases; unmatched junction bases: 15. Here the CDR3 DNA reads TGTGCCAGCTCGCCCACCAACAGGGGGCGGAGGCCAGAGACCCAGTACTTC. Encoded protein: CASSPTNRGRRPETQYF.

Only one count was recorded for this clone. J is TRBJ2-5 and V is TRBV9; 8 bases are a match to TRBD1. CDR1 is SGDLS, CDR2 YYNGEE, per germline. The V gene end was trimmed by 2 bases and the J gene end by 5 bases; junction bases not matched to a gene: 5. The CDR3 loop spans 14 amino acids. The CDR3 DNA follows: TGTGCCAGCAGCGTGGACAGGGAGTGGGAGACCCAGTACTTC. The encoded protein is CASSVDREWETQYF.

This rearrangement joins TRBV19 to TRBJ2-3; D unclear. Germline CDR1 LNHDA, CDR2 SQIVND (reference sequence). The V end lost 3 bases, the J end lost 0 bases, and 10 bases lay between the germline ends. The CDR3 spans 15 residues. The CDR3 spells CASSIRPESTDTQYF. The CDR3 nucleotides are TGTGCCAGTAGTATCCGACCGGAGAGCACAGATACGCAGTATTTT. Based on the CDR3 plus reference TRBV19 and TRBJ2-3, the full variable domain is DGGITQSPKYLFRKEGQNVTLSCEQNLNHDAMYWYRQDPGQGLRLIYYSQIVNDFQKGDIAEGYSVSREKKESFPLTVTSAQKNPTAFYLCASSIRPESTDTQYFGPGTRLTVL.

This clone has a single count. The rearrangement joins TRBV7-2 to TRBJ2-3; D is uncertain. CDR3 length: 13 residues. V shed 8 bases and J shed 0 bases, with 9 bases lying between them. Germline V gene sequence: CDR1 SGHTA, CDR2 FQGNSA. The CDR3 DNA follows: TGTGCCAGCCAAAGCTCTAGCACAGATACGCAGTATTTT. This encodes CASQSSSTDTQYF.